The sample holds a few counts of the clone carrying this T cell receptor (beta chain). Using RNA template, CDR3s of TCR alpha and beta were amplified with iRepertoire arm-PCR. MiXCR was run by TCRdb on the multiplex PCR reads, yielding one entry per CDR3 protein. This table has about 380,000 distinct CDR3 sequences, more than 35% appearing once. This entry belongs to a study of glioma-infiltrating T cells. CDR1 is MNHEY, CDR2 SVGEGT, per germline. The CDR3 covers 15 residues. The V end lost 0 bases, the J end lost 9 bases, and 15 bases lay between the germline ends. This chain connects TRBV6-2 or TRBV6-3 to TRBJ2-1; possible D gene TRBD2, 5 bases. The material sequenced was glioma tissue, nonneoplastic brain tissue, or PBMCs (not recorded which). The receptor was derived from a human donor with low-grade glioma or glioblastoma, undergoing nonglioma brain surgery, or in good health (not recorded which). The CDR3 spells CASSYSIISSGEQFF. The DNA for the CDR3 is TGTGCCAGCAGTTACTCGATAATTAGCAGCGGTGAGCAGTTCTTC.